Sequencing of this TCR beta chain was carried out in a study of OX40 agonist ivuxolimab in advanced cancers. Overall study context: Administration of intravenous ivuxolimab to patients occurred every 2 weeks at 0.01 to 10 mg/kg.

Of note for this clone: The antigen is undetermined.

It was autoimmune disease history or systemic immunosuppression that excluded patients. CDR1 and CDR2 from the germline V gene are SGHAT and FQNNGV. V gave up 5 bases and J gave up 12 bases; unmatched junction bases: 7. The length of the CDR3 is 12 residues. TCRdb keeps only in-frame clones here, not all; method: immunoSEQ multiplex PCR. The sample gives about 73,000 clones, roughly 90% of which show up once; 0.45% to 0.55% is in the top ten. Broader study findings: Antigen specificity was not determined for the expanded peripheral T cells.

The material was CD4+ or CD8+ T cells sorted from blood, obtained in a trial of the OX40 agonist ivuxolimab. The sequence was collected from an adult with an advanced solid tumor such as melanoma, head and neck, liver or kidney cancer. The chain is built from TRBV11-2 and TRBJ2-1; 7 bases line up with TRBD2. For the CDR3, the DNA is TGTGCCAGCAGCCCGAGCGGGGTAGTGCAGTTCTTC. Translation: CASSPSGVVQFF. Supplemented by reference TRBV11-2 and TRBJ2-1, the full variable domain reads EAGVAQSPRYKIIEKRQSVAFWCNPISGHATLYWYQQILGQGPKLLIQFQNNGVVDDSQLPKDRFSAERLKGVDSTLKIQPAKLEDSAVYLCASSPSGVVQFFGPGTRLTVL.